This T cell receptor (beta chain) was profiled in a study of blood T cell repertoires in COVID-19. Study as a whole: Acute and convalescent COVID-19 specimens originated in the United States, Italy and Spain.

The V and J ends lost 2 bases and 1 base respectively, with 8 bases between them. The CDR3 length is 15 residues. Per germline, CDR1 MNHEY and CDR2 SMNVEV (reference sequence). Generated by immunoSEQ multiplex PCR, the TCRdb table keeps only in-frame clones and is missing some. The repertoire holds approximately 340,000 clones, approximately 90% seen once, with roughly 0.86% in the top ten. Sequencing input: PBMCs or T cells enriched from blood (not recorded which). The rearrangement links TRBV27 to TRBJ1-4; no firm D call. The sequence derives from a woman between 35 and 50 years old who had been exposed to COVID-19. CDR3 sequence (DNA): TGTGCCAGCAGTTTAACCTCGGGAACTAATGAAAAACTGTTTTTT. Its protein is CASSLTSGTNEKLFF.